This TCR beta chain was captured in a study of T-cell reconstitution after alpha-beta-depleted transplantation in children. For this clonotype: Its antigen is undetermined.

Unique molecular identifiers were incorporated into the prepared TCRbeta library. From the PCR reads, TCRdb called clonotypes with MiXCR, one entry per CDR3 protein. The table records some 290,000 distinct CDR3 sequences, approximately 23% of them present only once. General study findings and limits: Reportedly, roughly two months post-transplant, alpha-beta T cells arose from several hundred expanded graft clones. Some patients' high day-60 TCRbeta diversity was attributed to recipient cells surviving conditioning. Newly produced T cells mostly provided counts and TCRbeta diversity after one year, as hyperexpanded clones declined.

CDR3 size: 19 residues. Trimming pared 4 bases from V and 2 bases from J, leaving 26 bases between. The germline V gene encodes CDR1 SGHAT and CDR2 FQDESV (reference sequence). The material sequenced was PBMCs, mostly from graft donor cells, taken 180 days after TCRalphabeta/CD19-depleted stem cell transplant. V and J are TRBV11-1 and TRBJ2-5; perhaps TRBD1 as D (6 bases). The source of this sequence is a male patient between 10 and 17 years old who had a stem cell transplant for acute lymphoblastic leukemia, so the T cells may come from the graft donor. Written as DNA, the CDR3 is TGTGCCAGCAGCTACGTCCCTTTTCGACAGGCGATTACTCAAGAGACCCAGTACTTC. Amino acids: CASSYVPFRQAITQETQYF.